This T cell receptor (beta chain) emerged from a study of control samples from healthy donors and cancer patients. Assay: immunoSEQ multiplex PCR; the TCRdb copy retains only in-frame clones and omits some. The repertoire holds about 100,000 clones, with 87% as singletons. J was trimmed by 6 bases and V by 6 bases; bases with no gene match: 7. Germline V gene sequence: CDR1 LGHDT, CDR2 YNNKEL (reference sequence). The CDR3 sequence is 14 residues long. The V and J genes are TRBV3-1 (or the pseudogene TRBV3-2) and TRBJ1-3, with 8 bases identical to TRBD1. The receptor's source is a woman aged 45 to 65 in good health. Sequenced: blood. CDR3 DNA sequence: TGTGCCAGCAGGCGGACAGGGCAGGAAAACACCATATATTTT. This codes for CASRRTGQENTIYF.